The rows below give T cell receptor beta chains drawn from one sample of a study of PD-L1 blockade in urothelial cancer. Libraries were prepared by immunoSEQ multiplex PCR; TCRdb keeps only in-frame clonotypes and omits some of them. The sample has under 25,000 clones; more than 75% are singletons. Here the sequenced sample was PBMCs, taken around atezolizumab (anti-PD-L1) treatment. The receptors shown here come from a woman aged 60-75 years with urothelial cancer. Both conserved end residues are part of each CDR3. The order of the fields is V gene, D gene, J gene, clone size, CDR3 DNA, CDR3 protein. A D gene is named only where the DNA matches it firmly. Clone size is shown for a subset of rows, as once, few, many or a class of expanded clone.

TRBV7-9,TRBD1,TRBJ2-7,.,TGTGCCAGCAGCCCTATCATCCAGGGGGCGATATACGAGCAGTACTTC,CASSPIIQGAIYEQYF
TRBV7-6,.,TRBJ2-5,.,TGTGCCAGCAGCTTAGGGGACTACCAAGAGACCCAGTACTTC,CASSLGDYQETQYF
TRBV5-4,.,TRBJ2-1,.,TGTGCCAGCAGCTTGGCGGGAAGGAGAGACAATGAGCAGTTCTTC,CASSLAGRRDNEQFF
TRBV5-1,TRBD2,TRBJ2-7,.,TGCGCCAGCAGCCCCCGGACTAGCGGATACGAGCAGTACTTC,CASSPRTSGYEQYF
TRBV7-2,.,TRBJ1-2,.,TGTGCCAGACCAGGGGAAGGTGGCTACACCTTC,CARPGEGGYTF
TRBV5-3,TRBD1,TRBJ1-5,.,TGTGCCAGAAGCGGGCGCGGGACAGGGGCGGTGGGTCAGCCCCAGCATTTT,CARSGRGTGAVGQPQHF
TRBV7-2,.,TRBJ1-1,few,TGTGCCAGCTCGAACCCGGGGGTCACTGAAGCTTTCTTT,CASSNPGVTEAFF
TRBV18,.,TRBJ2-2,.,TGTGCCAGCTCACCACTTGGGCAGAGTAACGCGAACACCGGGGAGCTGTTTTTT,CASSPLGQSNANTGELFF
TRBV5-1,.,TRBJ1-1,.,TGCGCCAGCAGCTTGGAGTTGGGGGGTTCTGAAGCTTTCTTT,CASSLELGGSEAFF
TRBV18,.,TRBJ2-7,.,TGTGCCAGCTCACCCGGACTGGCGGAAGGCGAGCAGTACTTC,CASSPGLAEGEQYF
TRBV18,.,TRBJ1-1,few,TGTGCCAGCTCACTGGTACAGGGGAACACTGAAGCTTTCTTT,CASSLVQGNTEAFF
TRBV6-5,.,TRBJ2-5,.,TGTGCCAGCAGTTCAAGACAGGTTTTAAAGACCCAGTACTTC,CASSSRQVLKTQYF
TRBV5-1,.,TRBJ2-3,once,TGCGCCAGCAGCTTTTACGGGAGCGGCACAGATACGCAGTATTTT,CASSFYGSGTDTQYF
TRBV6-6,TRBD1,TRBJ2-1,.,TGTGCCAGCAACGGACAGGGAATCTACAATGAGCAGTTCTTC,CASNGQGIYNEQFF
TRBV7-2,.,TRBJ2-5,.,TGTGCCAGCAGTCGGTCCTTAGGGGTTCCAGAGACCCAGTACTTC,CASSRSLGVPETQYF
TRBV9,TRBD1,TRBJ1-2,.,TGTGCCAGCAGCGCACAGGGGGCGGATGGCTACACCTTC,CASSAQGADGYTF
TRBV6-6,.,TRBJ1-1,once,TGTGCCGTACATCAGGGGCCGGGTACTGAAGCTTTCTTT,CAVHQGPGTEAFF
TRBV15,TRBD1,TRBJ2-7,.,TGTGCCACCAGCAGAGATCTCTATCGGACAGGGGTGTCCTACGAGCAGTACTTC,CATSRDLYRTGVSYEQYF
TRBV5-1,.,TRBJ2-1,.,TGCGCCAGCAGCTTGGTGACCCTATCGGGTCCGTTCTTC,CASSLVTLSGPFF
TRBV7-9,TRBD1,TRBJ1-2,once,TGTGCCACCCAAAGGGACAGCTCGCAAGGCTACACCTTC,CATQRDSSQGYTF
TRBV28,TRBD1,TRBJ2-4,.,TGTGCCAGCAGTTTCCCGACAGGGGGCATAAACATTCAGTACTTC,CASSFPTGGINIQYF
TRBV15,.,TRBJ2-7,.,TGTGCCACCAGTCGAGAGGGTAGTTTCTCCTACGAGCAGTACTTC,CATSREGSFSYEQYF
TRBV10-3,.,TRBJ2-7,.,TGTGCCATCAGTGCGTATCAAGAGGTGAGGTACGAGCAGTACTTC,CAISAYQEVRYEQYF
TRBV6-1,TRBD1,TRBJ1-4,few,TGTGCCAGCACCCCCAGGGGGGAAACTAATGAAAAACTGTTTTTT,CASTPRGETNEKLFF
TRBV4-2,TRBD1,TRBJ1-5,.,TGTGCCAGCAGCCAGGACAGGGGGCGTCAGCCCCAGCATTTT,CASSQDRGRQPQHF
TRBV6-5,.,TRBJ2-7,.,TGTGCCAGCAGTAACACCTACGAGCAGTACTTC,CASSNTYEQYF
TRBV27,.,TRBJ2-7,.,TGTGCCAGCAGCGCCTGGGACAAGCGCTACGAGCAGTACTTC,CASSAWDKRYEQYF
TRBV19,.,TRBJ1-1,.,TGTGCCAGTAGTAAGGACAGTACGAACACTGAAGCTTTCTTT,CASSKDSTNTEAFF
TRBV6-5,.,TRBJ1-1,.,TGTGCCAGCAGTTACAACCCCGGGGGGGGCACTGAAGCTTTCTTT,CASSYNPGGGTEAFF
TRBV7-8,TRBD1,TRBJ2-2,.,TGTGCCAGCAGCACGGACAGGGGAATCGGCGGGGAGCTGTTTTTT,CASSTDRGIGGELFF
TRBV19,TRBD1,TRBJ2-7,once,TGTGCCAGCCGGGACAGGGCCGCCTACGAGCAGTACTTC,CASRDRAAYEQYF
TRBV20-1,.,TRBJ2-3,.,TGCAGTGGGAGTAGCGTAACCACGCAGTATTTT,CSGSSVTTQYF
TRBV6-1,TRBD1,TRBJ2-1,.,TGTGCCAGCAGCGGACAGGGGTTGGGTGAGCAGTTCTTC,CASSGQGLGEQFF
TRBV4-3,.,TRBJ1-5,.,TGCGCCAGCAGCTTTTCGACAGAAAGCAATCAGCCCCAGCATTTT,CASSFSTESNQPQHF
TRBV9,TRBD2,TRBJ2-3,few,TGTGCCAGCAGCAGTTCCGGGACTAGCATTTTTCTCCGGATCTTTTCTAGCACAGATACGCAGTATTTT,CASSSSGTSIFLRIFSSTDTQYF
TRBV5-1,TRBD1,TRBJ2-5,once,TGCGCCAGCAGCCAAGCCCCCGGGACAGCTTCTCAAGAGACCCAGTACTTC,CASSQAPGTASQETQYF
TRBV4-1,TRBD1,TRBJ1-3,.,TGCGCCAGCAGCCAAGGAAGGGGGCCATCTGGAAACACCATATATTTT,CASSQGRGPSGNTIYF
TRBV23-1,.,TRBJ2-6,.,TGCGCCAGCAGTCAAACCAATACGCAACAAAGTCGGGCCAACGTCCTGACTTTC,CASSQTNTQQSRANVLTF
TRBV18,.,TRBJ1-5,.,TGTGCCAGCTCACCGGGCAGGGTCCCACAGCCCCAGCATTTT,CASSPGRVPQPQHF
TRBV19,TRBD1,TRBJ1-1,.,TGTGCCAGTACTCCGAGACAGGGTCCTATCGAGAACACTGAAGCTTTCTTT,CASTPRQGPIENTEAFF
TRBV27,.,TRBJ2-1,.,TGTGCCAGCAGTTTGTCTACTAGCCAGGCCGAGCAGTTCTTC,CASSLSTSQAEQFF
TRBV5-5,.,TRBJ2-5,.,TGTGCCAGCAGCTTGCAGCAAGAGACCCAGTACTTC,CASSLQQETQYF
TRBV7-2,.,TRBJ1-4,.,TGTGCCAGCAGTCGGGGAGTCAGGGAAAAACTGTTTTTT,CASSRGVREKLFF
TRBV13,.,TRBJ2-1,.,TGTGCCAGCAGCTTAGACAGTGAACATGAGCAGTTCTTC,CASSLDSEHEQFF
TRBV10-3,.,TRBJ1-1,once,TGTGCCATCAGTGCCCTCTTCCGGGACGGTGGAGGGGCTTTCTTT,CAISALFRDGGGAFF
TRBV7-2,.,TRBJ2-3,.,TGTGCCAGCAGCTACCTTCGTCCCGGACTAGATACGCAGTATTTT,CASSYLRPGLDTQYF